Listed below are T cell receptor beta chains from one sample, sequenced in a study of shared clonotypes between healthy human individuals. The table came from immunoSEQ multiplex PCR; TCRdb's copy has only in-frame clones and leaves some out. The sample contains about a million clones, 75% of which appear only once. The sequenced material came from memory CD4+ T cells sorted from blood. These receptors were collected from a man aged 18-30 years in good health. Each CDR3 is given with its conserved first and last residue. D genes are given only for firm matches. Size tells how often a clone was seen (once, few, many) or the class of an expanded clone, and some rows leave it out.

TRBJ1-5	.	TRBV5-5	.	CASSIDGYPNQPQHF	TGTGCCAGCAGCATTGACGGGTACCCCAATCAGCCCCAGCATTTT
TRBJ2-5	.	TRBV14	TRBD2	CASSLGVGLAGEEIGQETQYF	TGTGCCAGCAGCCTGGGGGTGGGACTAGCGGGGGAAGAGATAGGCCAAGAGACCCAGTACTTC
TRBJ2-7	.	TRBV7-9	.	CASSSLASSYEQYF	TGTGCCAGCAGCTCTTTAGCCAGCTCCTACGAGCAGTACTTC
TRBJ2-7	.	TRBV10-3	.	CAISESLAQGSYEQYF	TGTGCCATCAGTGAATCGCTAGCGCAAGGATCCTACGAGCAGTACTTC
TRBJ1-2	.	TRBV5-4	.	CASSLDSSYGYTF	TGTGCCAGCAGCTTAGACAGCTCCTATGGCTACACCTTC
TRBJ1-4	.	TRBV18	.	CASSPSGKATNEKLFF	TGTGCCAGCTCACCATCGGGAAAAGCAACTAATGAAAAACTGTTTTTT
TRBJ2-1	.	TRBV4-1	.	CASSQQELADYNEQFF	TGCGCCAGCAGCCAGCAGGAACTAGCAGATTACAATGAGCAGTTCTTC
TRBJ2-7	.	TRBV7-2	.	CASSTTYEQYF	TGTGCCAGCAGCACTACCTACGAGCAGTACTTC
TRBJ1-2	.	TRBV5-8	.	CASSPDGGGFLNYGYTF	TGTGCCAGCAGCCCTGACGGTGGTGGCTTTCTTAACTATGGCTACACCTTC
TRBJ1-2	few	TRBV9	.	CASSSDRYNYGYTF	TGTGCCAGCAGCTCCGACAGGTATAACTATGGCTACACCTTC
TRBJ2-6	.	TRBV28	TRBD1	CASSPLGGTGGSGANVLTF	TGTGCCAGTTCTCCTCTTGGGGGGACAGGGGGCTCTGGGGCCAACGTCCTGACTTTC
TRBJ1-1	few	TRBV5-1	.	CASSQGRLNTEAFF	TGCGCCAGCAGTCAGGGAAGGTTGAACACTGAAGCTTTCTTT
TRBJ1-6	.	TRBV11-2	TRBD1	CASSLGDRGNSPLHF	TGTGCCAGCAGCTTAGGAGACAGGGGGAATTCACCCCTCCACTTT
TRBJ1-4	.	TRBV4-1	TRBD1	CASSQDRTGGGTNEKLFF	TGCGCCAGCAGCCAAGATAGGACAGGGGGCGGAACTAATGAAAAACTGTTTTTT
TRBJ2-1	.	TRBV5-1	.	CASSRRGAQFF	TGCGCCAGCAGCCGGAGGGGGGCGCAGTTCTTC
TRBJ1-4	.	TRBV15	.	CATSSSPEGGEKLFF	TGTGCCACCAGCAGCTCTCCTGAGGGGGGTGAAAAACTGTTTTTT
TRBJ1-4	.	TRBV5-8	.	CASMWVNGEKLFF	TGTGCCAGCATGTGGGTGAATGGTGAAAAACTGTTTTTT
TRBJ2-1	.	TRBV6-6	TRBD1	CASNRDRDEQFF	TGTGCCAGCAACCGGGACAGGGATGAGCAGTTCTTC
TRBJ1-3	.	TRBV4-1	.	CASSQPSSALSGNTIYF	TGCGCCAGCAGCCAACCTAGTTCAGCCCTCTCTGGAAACACCATATATTTT
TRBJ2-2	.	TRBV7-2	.	CASSLASGITGELFF	TGTGCCAGCAGCTTAGCCAGTGGTATCACCGGGGAGCTGTTTTTT
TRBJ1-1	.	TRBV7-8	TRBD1	CASSLTGQGKHYTEAFF	TGTGCCAGCAGCTTAACGGGACAGGGGAAGCATTACACTGAAGCTTTCTTT
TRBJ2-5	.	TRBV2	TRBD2	CASQTSGVQETQYF	TGTGCCAGCCAGACTAGCGGGGTCCAAGAGACCCAGTACTTC
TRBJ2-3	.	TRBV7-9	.	CASSLAFGSDRGGTDTQYF	TGTGCCAGCAGCTTAGCGTTTGGTAGCGACAGAGGGGGCACAGATACGCAGTATTTT
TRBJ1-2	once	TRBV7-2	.	CASSSYISSDYGYTF	TGTGCCAGCAGCTCCTACATCTCAAGCGACTATGGCTACACCTTC
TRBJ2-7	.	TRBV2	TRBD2	CASSGYGGWEQYF	TGTGCCAGCAGTGGCTACGGGGGGTGGGAGCAGTACTTC
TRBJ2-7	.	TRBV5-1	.	CASSITPSSYEQYF	TGCGCCAGCAGCATTACCCCCAGCTCCTACGAGCAGTACTTC
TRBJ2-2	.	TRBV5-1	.	CASSLDQNTGELFF	TGCGCCAGCAGCTTAGACCAGAACACCGGGGAGCTGTTTTTT
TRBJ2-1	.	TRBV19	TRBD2	CASTDTGGRYNEQFF	TGTGCCAGTACGGACACCGGCGGGAGGTACAATGAGCAGTTCTTC
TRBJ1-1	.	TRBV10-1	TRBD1	CASSPLRGLDTEAFF	TGCGCCAGCAGCCCACTCAGGGGGCTAGACACTGAAGCTTTCTTT
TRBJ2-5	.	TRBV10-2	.	CASSLQEGVWTQYF	TGCGCCAGCAGTCTTCAAGAAGGAGTCTGGACCCAGTACTTC
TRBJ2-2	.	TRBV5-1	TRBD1	CASSVGQGAIGELFF	TGCGCCAGCAGCGTGGGACAGGGGGCGATCGGGGAGCTGTTTTTT
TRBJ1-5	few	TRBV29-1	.	CSVGPGGGQPQHF	TGCAGCGTTGGGCCCGGTGGGGGTCAGCCCCAGCATTTT
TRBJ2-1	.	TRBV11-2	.	CASSPSIAEQFF	TGTGCCAGCAGCCCCTCGATCGCTGAGCAGTTCTTC
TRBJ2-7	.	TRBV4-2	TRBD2	CASSQGLAGPTYEQYF	TGTGCCAGCAGCCAAGGACTAGCGGGGCCAACCTACGAGCAGTACTTC
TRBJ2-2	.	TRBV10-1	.	CASSESGELFF	TGCGCCAGCAGTGAGAGCGGGGAGCTGTTTTTT
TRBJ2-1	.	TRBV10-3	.	CAITSGGSYNEQFF	TGTGCCATCACCTCCGGAGGCTCCTACAATGAGCAGTTCTTC
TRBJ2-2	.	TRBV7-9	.	CASSRAPSSGELFF	TGTGCCAGCAGCAGAGCGCCAAGCTCGGGGGAGCTGTTTTTT
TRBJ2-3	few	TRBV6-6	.	CASSYYMGSTDTQYF	TGTGCCAGCAGTTACTATATGGGTAGCACAGATACGCAGTATTTT
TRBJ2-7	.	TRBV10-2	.	CASSKGPSYEQYF	TGCGCCAGCAGTAAAGGACCCTCCTACGAGCAGTACTTC
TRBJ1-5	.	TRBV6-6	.	CASSYPGGASRPQHF	TGTGCCAGCAGTTACCCCGGGGGTGCCTCGCGGCCCCAGCATTTT
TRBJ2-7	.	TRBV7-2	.	CASALLSSYEQYF	TGTGCCAGCGCACTGCTGAGCTCCTACGAGCAGTACTTC
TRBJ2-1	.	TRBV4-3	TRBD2	CASSHGLAFNEQFF	TGCGCCAGCAGCCATGGACTAGCCTTCAATGAGCAGTTCTTC
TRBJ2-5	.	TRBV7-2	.	CASSFDPANQETQYF	TGTGCCAGCAGCTTTGACCCGGCAAACCAAGAGACCCAGTACTTC
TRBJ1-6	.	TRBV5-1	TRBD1	CASSDRTGYNSPLHF	TGCGCCAGCAGCGACCGGACAGGCTATAATTCACCCCTCCACTTT
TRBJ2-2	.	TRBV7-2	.	CASSLSFIHTGELFF	TGTGCCAGCAGCTTATCCTTCATTCACACCGGGGAGCTGTTTTTT
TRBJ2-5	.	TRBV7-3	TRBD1	CASSSHRGHRVETQYF	TGTGCCAGCAGCTCCCACAGGGGTCACCGGGTGGAGACCCAGTACTTC
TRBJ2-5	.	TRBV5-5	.	CASSLSAATQYF	TGTGCCAGCAGCTTGAGCGCGGCCACCCAGTACTTC
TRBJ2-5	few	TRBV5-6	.	CASSRTQAKDETQYF	TGTGCCAGCAGCCGAACCCAGGCAAAGGATGAGACCCAGTACTTC
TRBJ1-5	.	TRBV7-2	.	CASSLVGDQPQHF	TGTGCCAGCAGCTTAGTAGGGGATCAGCCCCAGCATTTT
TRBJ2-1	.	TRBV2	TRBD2	CASRGLSYNEQFF	TGTGCCAGCAGGGGACTATCCTACAATGAGCAGTTCTTC